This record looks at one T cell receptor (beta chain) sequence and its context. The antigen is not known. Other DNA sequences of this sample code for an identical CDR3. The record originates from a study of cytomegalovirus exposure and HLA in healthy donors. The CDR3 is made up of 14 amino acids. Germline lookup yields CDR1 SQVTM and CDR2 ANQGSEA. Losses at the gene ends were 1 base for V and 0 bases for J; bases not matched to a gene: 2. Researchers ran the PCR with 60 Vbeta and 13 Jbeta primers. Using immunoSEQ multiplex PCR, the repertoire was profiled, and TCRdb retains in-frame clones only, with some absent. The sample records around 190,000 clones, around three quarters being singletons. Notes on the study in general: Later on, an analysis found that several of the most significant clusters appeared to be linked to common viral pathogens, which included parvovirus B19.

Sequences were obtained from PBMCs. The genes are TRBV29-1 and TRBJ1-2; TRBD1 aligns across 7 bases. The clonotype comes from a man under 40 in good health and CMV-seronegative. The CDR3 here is CSVEGQGANYGYTF. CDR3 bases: TGCAGCGTTGAAGGACAGGGAGCTAACTATGGCTACACCTTC.